The 27 T cell receptor beta chains below were found in one sample sequenced in a study of pediatric ulcerative colitis. Sequenced by immunoSEQ multiplex PCR; TCRdb stores in-frame clones only, minus some. The table includes approximately 22,000 clones, over 60% detected once. Rectal tissue came from one to two pinch biopsies taken at colonoscopy. The sequencing sample was made of gut tissue. The source is a boy aged 10-17 years with severe ulcerative colitis.

The chain carries TRBV4-3 and TRBJ2-2; possibly TRBD2 for D (6 bases). This CDR3 spans 15 amino acids. The V gene lost 0 bases and the J gene lost 1 base, with 6 bases spanning the gap. Per germline, CDR1 LGHNA and CDR2 YSLEER. The CDR3 loop reads CASSQEEGNTGELFF. The CDR3 DNA reads as TGCGCCAGCAGCCAAGAGGAGGGGAACACCGGGGAGCTGTTTTTT.

The genes are TRBV9 and TRBJ1-2; D not resolved. CDR1 and CDR2 from the germline V gene are SGDLS and YYNGEE. The ends were cut back, 0 bases at V and 7 bases at J, with 13 bases in the middle. CDR3 length: 14 residues. CDR3 amino acids: CASSVVVRLFGYTF. Written as DNA, the CDR3 is TGTGCCAGCAGCGTAGTTGTGAGGTTGTTTGGCTACACCTTC.

The rearrangement links TRBV30 to TRBJ2-1; D gene unclear. Germline assignment: CDR1 GTSNPN and CDR2 SVGIG (reference sequence). V shed 2 bases and J shed 9 bases, with 11 bases lying between them. The CDR3 runs 12 residues. The CDR3 DNA follows: TGTGCCTGGAGTTTTTATGGCGGTGAGCAGTTCTTC. It is translated as CAWSFYGGEQFF.

The chain has TRBV27 and TRBJ2-2, with 8 bases identical to TRBD1. CDR1 and CDR2 (germline): MNHEY, SMNVEV (reference sequence). This CDR3 contains 16 residues. With V trimmed by 5 bases and J by 4 bases, 9 bases remained unmatched. CDR3 DNA: TGTGCCAGCAGTCCCTCGACAGGGGATGGCACCGGGGAGCTGTTTTTT. This codes for CASSPSTGDGTGELFF.

This clone came up a few times. CDR3 nucleotides: TGTGCCAGCAGCCCTCCCCGGGACGGTTACTACGAGCAGTACTTC. This translates into CASSPPRDGYYEQYF. The chain is built from TRBV7-3 and TRBJ2-7; D possibly matches TRBD1 or TRBD2 (5 bases each). V was cut by 5 bases and J by 3 bases, with 17 bases left in between. This CDR3 has 15 amino acids. Germline CDR1 reads SGHTA; CDR2 reads FQGTGA.

The genes are TRBV9 and TRBJ2-3; the D gene is possibly TRBD1 (6 bases). This CDR3 spans 13 amino acids. Trimming left V 4 bases short and J 4 bases short, with 10 bases between. In germline, CDR1 is SGDLS, CDR2 YYNGEE. This chain's CDR3 is CASSSTGSDTQYF. DNA of the CDR3: TGTGCCAGCAGCTCAACAGGGTCAGATACGCAGTATTTT. Complete variable domain (other parts from reference TRBV9 and TRBJ2-3): DSGVTQTPKHLITATGQRVTLRCSPRSGDLSVYWYQQSLDQGLQFLIQYYNGEERAKGNILERFSAQQFPDLHSELNLSSLELGDSALYFCASSSTGSDTQYFGPGTRLTVL.

This rearrangement joins TRBV2 to TRBJ1-5; the D is unclear. CDR3 length: 12 residues. From germline, CDR1 is SNHLY and CDR2 FYNNEI. Trimming took off 6 bases at V and 11 bases at J, with 14 bases between the two ends. CDR3 bases: TGTGCCAGCAGAGCCGGGCCCGGGGCCCAGCATTTT. Translating it yields CASRAGPGAQHF.

The rearrangement joins TRBV7-2 to TRBJ1-2; D remains unclear. Trimming took off 2 bases at V and 0 bases at J, with 19 bases between the two ends. Germline V gene sequence: CDR1 SGHTA, CDR2 FQGNSA. This CDR3 has 18 residues. This chain's CDR3 is CASSLNLAGGGANYGYTF. In DNA form, the CDR3 reads TGTGCCAGCAGCTTAAACTTAGCCGGCGGTGGAGCTAACTATGGCTACACCTTC. Together with reference TRBV7-2 and TRBJ1-2, the CDR3 gives the full variable domain: GAGVSQSPSNKVTEKGKDVELRCDPISGHTALYWYRQSLGQGLEFLIYFQGNSAPDKSGLPSDRFSAERTGGSVSTLTIQRTQQEDSAVYLCASSLNLAGGGANYGYTFGSGTRLTVV.

This chain joins TRBV18 and TRBJ1-2; no definite D call. V lost 2 bases to trimming and J lost 10 bases, with 14 bases between them. CDR3 length equals 13 residues. CDR1 is KGHSH, CDR2 LQKENI, per germline. The CDR3 loop is CASSPLVTLNYTF. Written as DNA, the CDR3 is TGTGCCAGCTCACCATTGGTCACTCTTAACTACACCTTC.

This chain uses TRBV11-2 with TRBJ2-2; perhaps TRBD2 as D (6 bases). This CDR3 has 15 amino acids. V was cut by 7 bases and J by 5 bases, with 17 bases left in between. Germline values: CDR1 SGHAT, CDR2 FQNNGV. The DNA for the CDR3 is TGTGCCAGCACCCAGCGGGTATTATGGACCGGGGAGCTGTTTTTT. Amino acids: CASTQRVLWTGELFF.

The CDR3 region is CASSPLAGLAYEQYF. CDR3 sequence (DNA): TGTGCCAGCAGCCCACTAGCGGGGCTTGCCTACGAGCAGTACTTC. The V and J genes are TRBV14 and TRBJ2-7; 10 bases are shared with TRBD2. CDR1 and CDR2 from the germline V gene are SGHDN and FVKESK. This CDR3 spans 15 amino acids. Unmatched junction bases numbered 5, after V lost 4 bases and J lost 2 bases.

By proportion, this clone is medium-sized. This chain uses TRBV11-2 with TRBJ1-6; TRBD1 is a possible D gene (6 bases). The CDR3 consists of 17 residues. Per germline, CDR1 SGHAT and CDR2 FQNNGV. Trimming removed 5 bases at V and 6 bases at J, with 20 bases between. The CDR3 DNA reads as TGTGCCAGCAGCGAAGGGGTCGGGGGCCAACCTAATTCACCCCTCCACTTT. This codes for CASSEGVGGQPNSPLHF.

V is TRBV5-6 and J is TRBJ2-7, with D hard to call. The CDR3 sequence is 15 residues long. Trimming removed 5 bases from V and 4 bases from J, with 19 bases in between. Germline loops: CDR1 SGHDT, CDR2 YYEEEE. The CDR3 DNA follows: TGTGCCAGCAGTCCGGCCCCAGTCGCGTCGTACGAGCAGTACTTC. Translating gives CASSPAPVASYEQYF. The variable domain in full, completed from reference TRBV5-6 and TRBJ2-7, reads DAGVTQSPTHLIKTRGQQVTLRCSPKSGHDTVSWYQQALGQGPQFIFQYYEEEERQRGNFPDRFSGHQFPNYSSELNVNALLLGDSALYLCASSPAPVASYEQYFGPGTRLTVT.

This clone was seen more than once but under ten times. The rearrangement links TRBV7-8 to TRBJ2-1, with 7 bases matching TRBD1. In germline, CDR1 is SGHVS, CDR2 FQNEAQ. CDR3 length: 13 residues. J gave up 7 bases and V 5 bases, and 5 bases lay outside the gene matches. As DNA, the CDR3 is TGTGCCAGCAGCCCGGGACAGACTAATGAGCAGTTCTTC. Translation: CASSPGQTNEQFF.

The chain has TRBV5-4 and TRBJ2-3; TRBD2 might be the D (5 bases). V shed 4 bases and J shed 0 bases, with 15 bases lying between them. Germline-derived CDR1 and CDR2 are SGHNT and YYREEE (reference sequence). The CDR3 runs 16 residues. For the CDR3, the DNA is TGTGCCAGCAGCCGGGATGTGTCCTCTAGCACAGATACGCAGTATTTT. This encodes CASSRDVSSSTDTQYF.

The V call is TRBV19, the J call TRBJ2-3; D possibly corresponds to TRBD2 (6 bases). Trimming removed 9 bases at V and 2 bases at J, with 15 bases between. This CDR3 has 14 residues. CDR1 LNHDA and CDR2 SQIVND come from the germline V gene (reference sequence). The CDR3 bases are TGTGCCAGCAAAACTGCGGGGAACACAGATACGCAGTATTTT. The encoded protein is CASKTAGNTDTQYF.

The rearrangement joins TRBV30 to TRBJ1-6, with 7 bases lining up with TRBD1. V lost 5 bases to trimming and J lost 7 bases; unmatched junction nucleotides: 8. CDR3 length: 14 residues. In germline, CDR1 is GTSNPN, CDR2 SVGIG (reference sequence). The chain's CDR3 is CAWGIRGANSPLHF. The CDR3 nucleotides read TGTGCCTGGGGGATCAGGGGGGCGAATTCACCCCTCCACTTT. The whole variable domain, filled in from reference TRBV30 and TRBJ1-6, reads SQTIHQWPATLVQPVGSPLSLECTVEGTSNPNLYWYRQAAGRGLQLLFYSVGIGQISSEVPQNLSASRPQDRQFILSSKKLLLSDSGFYLCAWGIRGANSPLHFGNGTRLTVT.

In DNA form, the CDR3 reads TGTGCCAGCAGCTTAGCGGCCGGGACTGAAGCTTTCTTT. Translation gives CASSLAAGTEAFF. The chain couples TRBV7-9 to TRBJ1-1; no clear D. The CDR3 runs 13 residues. The V and J ends lost 0 bases and 5 bases respectively, with 7 bases between them. Germline CDR1 and CDR2: SEHNR and FQNEAQ (reference sequence). Filled out from reference TRBV7-9 and TRBJ1-1, the complete variable domain reads DTGVSQNPRHKITKRGQNVTFRCDPISEHNRLYWYRQTLGQGPEFLTYFQNEAQLEKSRLLSDRFSAERPKGSFSTLEIQRTEQGDSAMYLCASSLAAGTEAFFGQGTRLTVV.

This chain links TRBV13 with TRBJ1-1; maybe TRBD1 (5 bases). There are 14 residues in the CDR3. Germline lookup yields CDR1 PRHDT and CDR2 FYEKMQ (reference sequence). Trimming pared 6 bases from V and 5 bases from J, leaving 16 bases between. CDR3 DNA sequence: TGTGCCAGCAGGAATCAGGGCCTCCGGACTGAAGCTTTCTTT. It yields the protein CASRNQGLRTEAFF.

The chain recombines TRBV29-1 with TRBJ2-1; maybe TRBD1 (5 bases). CDR1 is SQVTM, CDR2 ANQGSEA, per germline. The ends were cut back, 4 bases at V and 5 bases at J, with 15 bases in the middle. The CDR3 totals 14 residues. CDR3 protein: CSVGRWVRDNEQFF. The CDR3 bases are TGCAGCGTTGGCAGGTGGGTCAGGGACAATGAGCAGTTCTTC.

The chain uses TRBV2 and TRBJ2-1, with D tentatively TRBD1 (7 bases). V was trimmed by 9 bases and J by 6 bases, leaving 18 bases between them. The length of the CDR3 is 14 residues. Germline V gene lookup returns CDR1 SNHLY and CDR2 FYNNEI. CDR3 bases: TGTGCCAGTAGGAGACAGGAGGGGGCCAATGAGCAGTTCTTC. Protein: CASRRQEGANEQFF.

V usage is TRBV9 and J usage is TRBJ2-3; no reliable D call. Germline CDR1 SGDLS, CDR2 YYNGEE. The CDR3 runs to 13 residues. The V and J ends lost 7 bases and 0 bases respectively, with 9 bases between them. CDR3 in amino acids: CASGDYSTDTQYF. CDR3 nucleotide sequence: TGTGCCAGCGGAGATTATAGCACAGATACGCAGTATTTT.

The chain combines TRBV7-2 with TRBJ2-1; possibly TRBD1 for D (5 bases). Trimming removed 1 base from V and 5 bases from J, with 12 bases in between. CDR1 is SGHTA and CDR2 is FQGNSA in the germline V gene. There are 15 residues in the CDR3. In DNA form, the CDR3 reads TGTGCCAGCAGCTTAGTTGGGGCCCAAGACAATGAGCAGTTCTTC. Amino acid sequence: CASSLVGAQDNEQFF.

The chain is built from TRBV6-1 and TRBJ1-2; D remains unclear. Trimming left V 2 bases short and J 1 base short, with 8 bases between. Germline lookup yields CDR1 MNHNS and CDR2 SASEGT. This CDR3 has 14 amino acids. CDR3 nucleotide sequence: TGTGCCAGCAGTGAACTAGGCAGTAACTATGGCTACACCTTC. Its translation is CASSELGSNYGYTF.

The genes are TRBV5-5 and TRBJ2-1, with D possibly being TRBD2 (6 bases). V was pared by 2 bases and J by 9 bases, with 9 bases between. This CDR3 region has 12 residues. Germline lookup yields CDR1 SGHKS and CDR2 YYEKEE (reference sequence). CDR3 region: CASSFVGGEQFF. CDR3 in DNA: TGTGCCAGCAGCTTCGTGGGAGGTGAGCAGTTCTTC.

The chain couples TRBV7-9 to TRBJ2-2; D may be TRBD1 (6 bases). This CDR3 is built from 16 residues. Trimming stripped 3 bases from V and 0 bases from J, with 11 bases between. Germline-derived CDR1 and CDR2 are SEHNR and FQNEAQ (reference sequence). The CDR3 DNA follows: TGTGCCAGCAGCTTCCCGGGACACGCGAACACCGGGGAGCTGTTTTTT. Protein sequence: CASSFPGHANTGELFF.

The chain couples TRBV9 to TRBJ1-6; D remains unclear. V lost 3 bases to trimming and J lost 2 bases, with 12 bases between them. The CDR3 totals 16 residues. Germline-derived CDR1 and CDR2 are SGDLS and YYNGEE. CDR3 in DNA: TGTGCCAGCAGCGCGGGTCCGGAGGCCTATAATTCACCCCTCCACTTT. It translates to CASSAGPEAYNSPLHF.